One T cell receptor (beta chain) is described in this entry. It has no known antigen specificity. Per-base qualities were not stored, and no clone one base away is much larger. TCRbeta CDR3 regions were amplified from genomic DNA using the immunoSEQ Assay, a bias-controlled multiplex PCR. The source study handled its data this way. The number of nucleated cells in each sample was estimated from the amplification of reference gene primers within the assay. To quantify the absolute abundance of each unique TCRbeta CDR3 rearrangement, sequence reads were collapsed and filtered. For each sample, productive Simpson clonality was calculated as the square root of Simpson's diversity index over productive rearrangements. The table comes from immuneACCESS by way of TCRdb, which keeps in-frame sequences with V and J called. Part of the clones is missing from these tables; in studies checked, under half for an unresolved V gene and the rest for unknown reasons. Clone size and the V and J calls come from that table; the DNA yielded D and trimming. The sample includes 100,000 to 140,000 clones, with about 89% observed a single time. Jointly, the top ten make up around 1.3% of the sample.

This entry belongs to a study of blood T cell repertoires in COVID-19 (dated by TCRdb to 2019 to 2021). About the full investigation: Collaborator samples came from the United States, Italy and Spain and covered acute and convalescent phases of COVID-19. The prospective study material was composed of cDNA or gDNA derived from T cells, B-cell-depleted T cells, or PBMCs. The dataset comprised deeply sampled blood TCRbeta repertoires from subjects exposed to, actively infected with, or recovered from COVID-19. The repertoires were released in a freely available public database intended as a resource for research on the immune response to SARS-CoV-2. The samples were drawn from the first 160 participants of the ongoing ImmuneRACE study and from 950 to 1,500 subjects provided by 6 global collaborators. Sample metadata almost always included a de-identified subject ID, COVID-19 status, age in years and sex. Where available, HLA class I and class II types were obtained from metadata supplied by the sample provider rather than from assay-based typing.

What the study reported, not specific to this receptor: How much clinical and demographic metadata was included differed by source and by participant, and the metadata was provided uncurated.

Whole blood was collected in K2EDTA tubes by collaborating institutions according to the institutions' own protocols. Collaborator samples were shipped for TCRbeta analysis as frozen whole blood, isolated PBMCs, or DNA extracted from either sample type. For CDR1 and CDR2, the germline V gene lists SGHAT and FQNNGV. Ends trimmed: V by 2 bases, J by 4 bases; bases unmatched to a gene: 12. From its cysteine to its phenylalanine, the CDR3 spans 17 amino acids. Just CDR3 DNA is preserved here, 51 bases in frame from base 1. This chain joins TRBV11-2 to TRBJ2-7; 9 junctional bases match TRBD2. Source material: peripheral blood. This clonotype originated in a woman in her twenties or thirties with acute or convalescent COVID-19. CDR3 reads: CASSLPPGLANIYEQYF. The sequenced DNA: TGTGCCAGCAGCTTACCGCCGGGACTAGCAAATATTTACGAGCAGTACTTC. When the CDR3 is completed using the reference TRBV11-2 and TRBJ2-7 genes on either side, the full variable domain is EAGVAQSPRYKIIEKRQSVAFWCNPISGHATLYWYQQILGQGPKLLIQFQNNGVVDDSQLPKDRFSAERLKGVDSTLKIQPAKLEDSAVYLCASSLPPGLANIYEQYFGPGTRLTVT.